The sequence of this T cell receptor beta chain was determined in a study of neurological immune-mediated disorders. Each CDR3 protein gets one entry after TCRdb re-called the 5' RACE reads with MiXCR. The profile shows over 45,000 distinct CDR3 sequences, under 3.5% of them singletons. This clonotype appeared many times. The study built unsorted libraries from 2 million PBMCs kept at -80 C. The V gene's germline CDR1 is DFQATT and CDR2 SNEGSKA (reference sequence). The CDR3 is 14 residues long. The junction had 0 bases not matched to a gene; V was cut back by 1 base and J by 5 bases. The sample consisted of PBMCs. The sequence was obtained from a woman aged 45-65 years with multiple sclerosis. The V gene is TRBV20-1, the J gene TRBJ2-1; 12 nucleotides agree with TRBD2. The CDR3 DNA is TGCAGTGCTAGAGGACTAGCGGGGGACAATGAGCAGTTCTTC. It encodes CSARGLAGDNEQFF.